This passage covers 30 T cell receptor beta chains from one sample sequenced in a study of T cells in Graves' hyperthyroidism and ophthalmopathy. RNA transcripts gave rise to amplified TCR beta CDR3 regions. HTBI primers drove first-round RT-PCR of the TCR CDR3. TCRdb independently ran MiXCR on the multiplex PCR reads; one entry per CDR3 protein. The table lists some 500,000 distinct CDR3 sequences, under 15% of them singletons, with around 17% in the top ten. The specimen was blood. The receptors were sampled from a woman under 30 with Graves' hyperthyroidism.

This clonotype was observed at least ten times. The chain links TRBV12-3 or TRBV12-4 to TRBJ1-5; TRBD1 agrees at 7 bases. This CDR3 region has 15 residues. Unmatched junction bases numbered 14, after V lost 7 bases and J lost 8 bases. This chain's CDR3 is CASTPDRSRSEPQHF. In DNA, the CDR3 is TGTGCCAGCACTCCGGACAGGTCCAGGAGTGAGCCCCAGCATTTT.

The rearrangement links TRBV7-9 to TRBJ1-2; D gene uncertain. The germline CDR1 and CDR2 sequences are SEHNR and FQNEAQ (reference sequence). This CDR3 spans 13 amino acids. The germline V and J ends were trimmed by 5 bases and 5 bases, with 12 bases remaining between them. In DNA, the CDR3 is TGTGCCAGCAGCAACGAGGGCTGGTATGGCTACACCTTC. Encoded protein: CASSNEGWYGYTF.

The table lists this clonotype with many counts. The rearrangement links TRBV12-3 or TRBV12-4 to TRBJ1-2; D not certain. The V and J ends lost 2 bases and 1 base respectively, with 8 bases between them. There are 14 residues in the CDR3. The CDR3 DNA is TGTGCCAGCAGTTTATATCAGTTTAACTATGGCTACACCTTC. Its protein is CASSLYQFNYGYTF.

In its sample, this clonotype was seen many times. The chain links TRBV12-3 or TRBV12-4 to TRBJ1-5; 9 nucleotides agree with TRBD1. CDR3 size: 15 residues. V was pared by 6 bases and J by 9 bases, with 12 bases of the junction left unmatched. The CDR3 DNA reads as TGTGCCAGCAGCCTGGGACAGGGCCCGTTGCGGCCCCAGCATTTT. Its translation: CASSLGQGPLRPQHF.

The chain carries TRBV7-9 and TRBJ1-2, with TRBD1 matching 7 bases. Trimming cost V 3 bases and J 4 bases; bases outside gene matches: 11. CDR1 SEHNR and CDR2 FQNEAQ come from the germline V gene (reference sequence). This CDR3 is built from 16 residues. DNA for the CDR3: TGTGCCAGCAGCTTCCGGGACAGATCGTATCCCTATGGCTACACCTTC. Its translation: CASSFRDRSYPYGYTF.

The chain is built from TRBV5-1 and TRBJ1-1; D ambiguous. V lost 5 bases and J 2 bases, leaving 13 bases between the germline ends. This CDR3 spans 14 amino acids. Germline V gene data show CDR1 as SGHRS and CDR2 as YFSETQ. CDR3 protein: CASRAGNLNTEAFF. CDR3 bases: TGCGCCAGCAGAGCCGGGAATTTAAACACTGAAGCTTTCTTT.

This clonotype was picked up many times. V is TRBV3-1 and J is TRBJ2-7, with 8 positions matching TRBD2. This CDR3 is built from 14 residues. The germline V gene has CDR1 LGHDT and CDR2 YNNKEL (reference sequence). V shed 0 bases and J 6 bases; nucleotides not matched to a gene: 4. The CDR3 spells CASSQDPSGSEQYF. CDR3 coding DNA: TGTGCCAGCAGCCAAGACCCCAGCGGGAGCGAGCAGTACTTC.

This clonotype was counted many times. The rearrangement joins TRBV13 to TRBJ1-1, with 9 bases lining up with TRBD1. Germline CDR1 PRHDT, CDR2 FYEKMQ (reference sequence). The V gene end was trimmed by 3 bases and the J gene end by 6 bases; junction bases not matched to a gene: 5. The CDR3 contains 14 residues. CDR3 loop: CASSLTGGFSEAFF. The CDR3 coding sequence is TGTGCCAGCAGCTTGACAGGGGGTTTCTCTGAAGCTTTCTTT.

The rearrangement joins TRBV20-1 to TRBJ2-4; 10 bases are shared with TRBD2. Per germline, CDR1 DFQATT and CDR2 SNEGSKA (reference sequence). This CDR3 is 16 amino acids long. The J segment lost 3 bases and the V segment lost 5 bases, leaving 10 bases of the junction unmatched. The CDR3 DNA sequence: TGCAGTGCTTCTTCGGGACTAGCGAGAATCAAAAACATTCAGTACTTC. Encoded protein: CSASSGLARIKNIQYF.

This clonotype has a count of ten or more. The chain carries TRBV30 and TRBJ2-5; D is possibly TRBD1 (6 bases). Per germline, CDR1 GTSNPN and CDR2 SVGIG (reference sequence). The V and J ends lost 4 bases and 4 bases respectively, with 16 bases between them. The CDR3 is 14 amino acids. CDR3 residues: CAWKLKGVGETQYF. In DNA form, the CDR3 reads TGTGCCTGGAAGCTAAAGGGGGTTGGAGAGACCCAGTACTTC. The entire variable domain, with the rest obtained from reference TRBV30 and TRBJ2-5, is as follows: SQTIHQWPATLVQPVGSPLSLECTVEGTSNPNLYWYRQAAGRGLQLLFYSVGIGQISSEVPQNLSASRPQDRQFILSSKKLLLSDSGFYLCAWKLKGVGETQYFGPGTRLLVL.

This sequence joins TRBV6-2 or TRBV6-3 and TRBJ2-7, with 11 bases lining up with TRBD2. Germline V gene sequence: CDR1 MNHEY, CDR2 SVGEGT. Trimming at V came to 11 bases and at J to 6 bases, leaving 12 bases not matched to a gene. CDR3 size: 14 residues. The CDR3 DNA reads TGTGCCTTAACCGCACTAGCGGGAGTCGGCGAGCAGTACTTC. As protein: CALTALAGVGEQYF.

This clonotype appeared a few times. V is TRBV9 and J is TRBJ2-1; D is unclear. Trimming left V 3 bases short and J 4 bases short, with 14 bases between. Germline CDR1 and CDR2: SGDLS and YYNGEE. CDR3 size: 15 residues. The CDR3 here is CASSDTPSPYNEQFF. As DNA, the CDR3 is TGTGCCAGCAGCGATACCCCCTCTCCTTACAATGAGCAGTTCTTC.

This clonotype was seen many times. The genes are TRBV20-1 and TRBJ2-1; TRBD2 agrees at 10 bases. The length of the CDR3 is 15 residues. Germline lookup yields CDR1 DFQATT and CDR2 SNEGSKA (reference sequence). V dropped 3 bases and J dropped 4; count of bases not matched to a gene: 6. CDR3 in amino acids: CSASSLAGVYNEQFF. CDR3 nucleotide sequence: TGCAGTGCTAGCTCCCTAGCGGGAGTGTACAATGAGCAGTTCTTC.

The rearrangement links TRBV20-1 to TRBJ1-5; no clear D gene. Germline V gene lookup returns CDR1 DFQATT and CDR2 SNEGSKA (reference sequence). The CDR3 loop spans 14 amino acids. The ends were cut back, 3 bases at V and 3 bases at J, with 12 bases in the middle. CDR3 coding DNA: TGCAGTGCTAGTCCGCGCAGAAACAATCAGCCCCAGCATTTT. Residues: CSASPRRNNQPQHF.

The table lists this clonotype with many counts. J is TRBJ1-2 and V is TRBV11-2; D gene uncertain. The germline gives CDR1 SGHAT, CDR2 FQNNGV. CDR3 length: 12 amino acids. The V gene lost 5 bases and the J gene lost 8 bases, with 12 bases spanning the gap. This CDR3 reads CASSPSLRGYTF. As DNA, the CDR3 is TGTGCCAGCAGCCCCTCCCTACGGGGCTACACCTTC. Complete variable domain (other parts from reference TRBV11-2 and TRBJ1-2): EAGVAQSPRYKIIEKRQSVAFWCNPISGHATLYWYQQILGQGPKLLIQFQNNGVVDDSQLPKDRFSAERLKGVDSTLKIQPAKLEDSAVYLCASSPSLRGYTFGSGTRLTVV.

Here the CDR3 reads CASSQARTGTYGYTF. The CDR3 DNA follows: TGCGCCAGCAGCCAAGCAAGGACAGGGACGTATGGCTACACCTTC. The chain has TRBV4-1 and TRBJ1-2; 8 bases align to TRBD1. This CDR3 region has 15 residues. Trimming cost V 1 base and J 5 bases; bases outside gene matches: 6. Germline-derived CDR1 and CDR2 are MGHRA and YSYEKL.

A note on this clonotype: The CDR3 end shows no conserved phenylalanine or tryptophan, and so a read error is likely. No DNA is shown, since the ends of the CDR3 on it are uncertain; the CDR3 is the one TCRdb lists. V and J are TRBV15 and TRBJ1-1; TRBD1 was called by the table and not checked on the DNA. The CDR3 is 16 amino acids in total, end residues counted. From germline, CDR1 is LNHNV and CDR2 YYDKDF (reference sequence). The chain's CDR3 is CATSRTQGLGNTEASL.

This clonotype was counted a few times. The chain uses TRBV5-1 and TRBJ2-1; TRBD2 matches at 14 bases. V was pared by 4 bases and J by 6 bases, with 9 bases of the junction left unmatched. The germline CDR1 and CDR2 sequences are SGHRS and YFSETQ. The CDR3 runs 17 residues. In DNA, the CDR3 is TGCGCCAGCAGCCAAGGGACTAGCGGGAGCCAATCCAATGAGCAGTTCTTC. Residues: CASSQGTSGSQSNEQFF. Supplemented by reference TRBV5-1 and TRBJ2-1, the full variable domain reads KAGVTQTPRYLIKTRGQQVTLSCSPISGHRSVSWYQQTPGQGLQFLFEYFSETQRNKGNFPGRFSGRQFSNSRSEMNVSTLELGDSALYLCASSQGTSGSQSNEQFFGPGTRLTVL.

This clonotype was found many times. The chain links TRBV5-1 to TRBJ2-3; TRBD2 is a possible D gene (6 bases). Per the germline V gene, CDR1 is SGHRS and CDR2 is YFSETQ. The CDR3 covers 17 residues. V lost 0 bases and J 0 bases, leaving 14 bases between the germline ends. Written as DNA, the CDR3 is TGCGCCAGCAGCTTGGAGGGTAGCGGTCTGAGCACAGATACGCAGTATTTT. Encoded protein: CASSLEGSGLSTDTQYF. The complete variable domain, with remaining parts taken from reference TRBV5-1 and TRBJ2-3, reads KAGVTQTPRYLIKTRGQQVTLSCSPISGHRSVSWYQQTPGQGLQFLFEYFSETQRNKGNFPGRFSGRQFSNSRSEMNVSTLELGDSALYLCASSLEGSGLSTDTQYFGPGTRLTVL.

To note about this clonotype: A much larger clone lies one base from this, so it may be a read error. In DNA, the CDR3 is TGTGCCAGCAGTTGGTATGAGCAGTTCTTC. This gives the protein CASSWYEQFF. The rearrangement uses TRBV5-6 and TRBJ2-1; the D is unclear. CDR1 SGHDT and CDR2 YYEEEE come from the germline V gene. V shed 5 bases and J shed 8 bases, with 5 bases lying between them. The CDR3 spans 10 residues.

This clonotype was observed a handful of times. This chain connects TRBV20-1 to TRBJ2-6; unclear D gene. This CDR3 spans 13 amino acids. The germline V gene encodes CDR1 DFQATT and CDR2 SNEGSKA (reference sequence). Trimming pared 4 bases from V and 0 bases from J, leaving 4 bases between. The CDR3 sequence is CSATPSGANVLTF. CDR3 DNA sequence: TGCAGTGCTACCCCCTCTGGGGCCAACGTCCTGACTTTC.

The chain couples TRBV28 to TRBJ1-4; no firm D call. V lost 2 bases to trimming and J lost 3 bases, with 16 bases between them. Germline assignment: CDR1 MDHEN and CDR2 SYDVKM. The CDR3 is 17 amino acids. For the CDR3, the DNA is TGTGCCAGCAGTTTAGGCTCAACCGGTTACGCTAATGAAAAACTGTTTTTT. It encodes CASSLGSTGYANEKLFF.

This clonotype was found many times. V usage is TRBV11-2 and J usage is TRBJ2-2, with D uncertain. The CDR3 spans 16 residues. The V gene lost 1 base and the J gene lost 0 bases, with 9 bases spanning the gap. Germline assignment: CDR1 SGHAT and CDR2 FQNNGV. The CDR3 is CASSLGHAANTGELFF. DNA for the CDR3: TGTGCCAGCAGCTTAGGCCATGCAGCGAACACCGGGGAGCTGTTTTTT.

This clonotype was counted ten times or more. The chain joins TRBV5-1 to TRBJ1-1; D ambiguous. V was cut by 0 bases and J by 6 bases, with 15 bases left in between. CDR1 SGHRS and CDR2 YFSETQ come from the germline V gene. The CDR3 runs 15 residues. CDR3 DNA sequence: TGCGCCAGCAGCTTGGACCGTCGGCCAGAGTCTGAAGCTTTCTTT. This encodes CASSLDRRPESEAFF.

This clonotype was counted between two and nine times. The V call is TRBV24-1, the J call TRBJ2-1; unclear D gene. The V gene lost 2 bases and the J gene lost 6 bases, with 10 bases spanning the gap. Germline assignment: CDR1 KGHDR and CDR2 SFDVKD. The CDR3 spans 14 residues. The CDR3 nucleotides read TGTGCCACCAGTGATTGGTGGACCCTCAATGAGCAGTTCTTC. Protein: CATSDWWTLNEQFF.

This clonotype appeared many times. V and J are TRBV18 and TRBJ2-7, with 11 bases fitting TRBD2. V gave up 2 bases and J gave up 2 bases; unmatched junction bases: 2. The CDR3 runs 15 residues. CDR1 is KGHSH and CDR2 is LQKENI in the germline V gene. CDR3 sequence (DNA): TGTGCCAGCTCACCAGAGGGACTAGCGGCCTACGAGCAGTACTTC. Its protein is CASSPEGLAAYEQYF.

Ten or more counts support this clonotype. This chain links TRBV6-6 with TRBJ2-7; no clear D gene. Per germline, CDR1 MNHNY and CDR2 SVGAGI (reference sequence). Trimming removed 2 bases from V and 5 bases from J, with 16 bases in between. The CDR3 loop spans 15 amino acids. The CDR3 nucleotides read TGTGCCAGCAGTTACAACTCTTGGGAAATCCACGAGCAGTACTTC. Translating it yields CASSYNSWEIHEQYF.

This sequence joins TRBV18 and TRBJ1-2; tentatively, D is TRBD1 (5 bases). V was trimmed by 3 bases and J by 4 bases, leaving 9 bases between them. This CDR3 region has 13 residues. Germline V lookup: CDR1 KGHSH, CDR2 LQKENI. CDR3 sequence reads: CASSPTVIYGYTF. The CDR3 DNA reads as TGTGCCAGCTCACCGACAGTAATCTATGGCTACACCTTC.

This clonotype was seen repeatedly, ten times or more. This chain connects TRBV12-3 or TRBV12-4 to TRBJ1-1; 8 nucleotides line up with TRBD1. The CDR3 extends over 14 amino acids. After removal of 3 bases from V and 7 bases from J, the junction contained 7 bases not matched to a gene. CDR3 in DNA: TGTGCCAGCAGTTTTAGCCAGGGGGCTAGTGAAGCTTTCTTT. It is translated as CASSFSQGASEAFF.

The chain is built from TRBV12-3 or TRBV12-4 and TRBJ2-7; D is possibly TRBD2 (6 bases). V was cut by 5 bases and J by 7 bases, with 15 bases left in between. The CDR3 spans 13 residues. The CDR3 region is CASSRWPAGEQYV. Written as DNA, the CDR3 is TGTGCCAGCAGTCGGTGGCCCGCGGGGGAGCAGTACGTC.